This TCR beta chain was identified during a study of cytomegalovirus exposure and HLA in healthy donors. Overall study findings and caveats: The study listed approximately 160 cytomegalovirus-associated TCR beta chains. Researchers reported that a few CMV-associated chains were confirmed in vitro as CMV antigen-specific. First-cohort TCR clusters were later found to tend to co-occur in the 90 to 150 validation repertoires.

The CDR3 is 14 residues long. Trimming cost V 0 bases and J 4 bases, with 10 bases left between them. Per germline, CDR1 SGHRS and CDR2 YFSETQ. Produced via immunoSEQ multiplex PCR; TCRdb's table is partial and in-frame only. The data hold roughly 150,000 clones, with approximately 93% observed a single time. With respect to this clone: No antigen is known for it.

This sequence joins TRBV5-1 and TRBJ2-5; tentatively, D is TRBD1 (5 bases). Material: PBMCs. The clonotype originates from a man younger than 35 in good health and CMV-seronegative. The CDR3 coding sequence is TGCGCCAGCAGCTTGGGGGGCGACCCAGAGACCCAGTACTTC. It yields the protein CASSLGGDPETQYF.